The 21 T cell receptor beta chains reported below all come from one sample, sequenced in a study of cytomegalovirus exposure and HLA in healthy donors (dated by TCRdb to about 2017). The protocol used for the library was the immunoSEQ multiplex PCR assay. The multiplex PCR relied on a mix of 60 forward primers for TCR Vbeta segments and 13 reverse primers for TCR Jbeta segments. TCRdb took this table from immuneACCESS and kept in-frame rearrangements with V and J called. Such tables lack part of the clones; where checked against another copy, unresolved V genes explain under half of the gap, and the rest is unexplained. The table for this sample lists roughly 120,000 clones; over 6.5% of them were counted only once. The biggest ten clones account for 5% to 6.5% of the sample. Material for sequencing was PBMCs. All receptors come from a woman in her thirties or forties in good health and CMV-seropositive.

CDR3 DNA sequence: TGTGCCAGCTCACTTGGCAGGGGAGGCAATCAGCCCCAGCATTTT. The encoded protein is CASSLGRGGNQPQHF. This chain uses TRBV18 with TRBJ1-5; D perhaps matches TRBD1 (6 bases). Germline V gives CDR1 KGHSH, CDR2 LQKENI. The V end was cut by 4 bases, the J end by 2 bases, with 12 bases between. This CDR3 contains 15 residues.

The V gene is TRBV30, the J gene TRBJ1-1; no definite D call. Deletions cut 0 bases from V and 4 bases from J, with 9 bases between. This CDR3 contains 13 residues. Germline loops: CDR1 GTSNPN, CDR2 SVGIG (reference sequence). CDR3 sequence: CAWSVMAITEAFF. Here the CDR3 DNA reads TGTGCCTGGAGTGTAATGGCCATCACTGAAGCTTTCTTT.

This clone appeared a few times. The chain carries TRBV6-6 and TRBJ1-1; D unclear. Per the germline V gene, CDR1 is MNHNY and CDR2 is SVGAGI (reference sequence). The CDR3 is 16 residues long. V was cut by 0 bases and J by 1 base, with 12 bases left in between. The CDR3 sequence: CASSYSRDYANTEAFF. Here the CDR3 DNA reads TGTGCCAGCAGTTACTCAAGAGATTATGCGAACACTGAAGCTTTCTTT.

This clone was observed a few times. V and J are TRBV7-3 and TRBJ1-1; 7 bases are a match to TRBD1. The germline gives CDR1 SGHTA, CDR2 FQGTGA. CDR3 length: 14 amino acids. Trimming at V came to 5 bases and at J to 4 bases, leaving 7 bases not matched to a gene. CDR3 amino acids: CASSPQGGLTEAFF. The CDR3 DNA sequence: TGTGCCAGCAGCCCTCAGGGGGGCCTCACTGAAGCTTTCTTT.

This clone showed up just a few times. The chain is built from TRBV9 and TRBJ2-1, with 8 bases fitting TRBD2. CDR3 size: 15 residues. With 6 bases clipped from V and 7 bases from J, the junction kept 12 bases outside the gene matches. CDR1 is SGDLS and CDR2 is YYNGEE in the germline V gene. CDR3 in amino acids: CASTKTSGGRNEQFF. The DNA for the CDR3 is TGTGCCAGCACCAAAACTAGCGGTGGGAGGAATGAGCAGTTCTTC. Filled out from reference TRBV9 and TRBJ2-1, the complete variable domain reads DSGVTQTPKHLITATGQRVTLRCSPRSGDLSVYWYQQSLDQGLQFLIQYYNGEERAKGNILERFSAQQFPDLHSELNLSSLELGDSALYFCASTKTSGGRNEQFFGPGTRLTVL.

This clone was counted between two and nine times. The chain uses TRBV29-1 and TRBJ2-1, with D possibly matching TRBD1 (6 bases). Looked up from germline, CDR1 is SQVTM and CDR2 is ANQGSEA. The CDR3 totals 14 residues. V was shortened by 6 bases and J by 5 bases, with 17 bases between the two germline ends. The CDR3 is CSVQLQGPNNEQFF. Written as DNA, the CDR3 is TGCAGCGTCCAATTACAGGGTCCCAACAATGAGCAGTTCTTC.

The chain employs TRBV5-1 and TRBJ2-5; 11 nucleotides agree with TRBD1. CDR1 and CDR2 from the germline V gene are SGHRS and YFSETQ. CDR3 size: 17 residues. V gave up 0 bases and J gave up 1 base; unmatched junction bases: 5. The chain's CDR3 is CASSLAGTGGVQETQYF. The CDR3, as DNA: TGCGCCAGCAGCTTGGCCGGGACAGGGGGGGTCCAAGAGACCCAGTACTTC.

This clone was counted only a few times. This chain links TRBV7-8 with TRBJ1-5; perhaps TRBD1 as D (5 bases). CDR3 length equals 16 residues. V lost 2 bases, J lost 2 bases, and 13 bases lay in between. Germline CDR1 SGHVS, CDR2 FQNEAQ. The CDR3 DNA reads TGTGCCAGCAGCTTAATCGCGGGGGTGGGCAATCAGCCCCAGCATTTT. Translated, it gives CASSLIAGVGNQPQHF. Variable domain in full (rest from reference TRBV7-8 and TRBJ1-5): GAGVSQSPRYKVAKRGQDVALRCDPISGHVSLFWYQQALGQGPEFLTYFQNEAQLDKSGLPSDRFFAERPEGSVSTLKIQRTQQEDSAVYLCASSLIAGVGNQPQHFGDGTRLSIL.

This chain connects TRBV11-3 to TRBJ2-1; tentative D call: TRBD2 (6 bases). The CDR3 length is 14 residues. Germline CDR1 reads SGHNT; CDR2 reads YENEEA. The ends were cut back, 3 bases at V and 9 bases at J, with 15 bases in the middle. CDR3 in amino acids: CASSFRDSYSEQFF. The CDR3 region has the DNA TGTGCCAGCAGCTTCCGGGACTCGTATAGTGAGCAGTTCTTC.

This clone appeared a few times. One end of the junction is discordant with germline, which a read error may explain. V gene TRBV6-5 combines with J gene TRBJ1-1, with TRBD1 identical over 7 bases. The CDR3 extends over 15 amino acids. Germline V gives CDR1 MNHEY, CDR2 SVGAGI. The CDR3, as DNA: TGTGCCAACAGTTACTGGAAGGGGGCCTTCACTGAAGCTTTCTTT. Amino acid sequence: CANSYWKGAFTEAFF.

CDR3 amino acids: CASSLNGGYNEQFF. Here the CDR3 DNA reads TGTGCCAGCAGCTTAAACGGCGGGTACAATGAGCAGTTCTTC. The chain carries TRBV7-2 and TRBJ2-1, with D tentatively TRBD2 (5 bases). The V end was cut by 2 bases, the J end by 4 bases, with 9 bases between. Germline CDR1 reads SGHTA; CDR2 reads FQGNSA. The CDR3 is 14 amino acids.

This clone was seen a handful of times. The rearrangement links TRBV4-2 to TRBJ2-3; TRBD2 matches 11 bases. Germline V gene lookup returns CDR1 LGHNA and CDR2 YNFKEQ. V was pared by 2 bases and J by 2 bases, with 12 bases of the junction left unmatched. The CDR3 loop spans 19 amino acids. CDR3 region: CASSQFRTGTSGYTDTQYF. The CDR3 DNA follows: TGTGCCAGCAGCCAATTCAGAACAGGGACTAGCGGATACACAGATACGCAGTATTTT.

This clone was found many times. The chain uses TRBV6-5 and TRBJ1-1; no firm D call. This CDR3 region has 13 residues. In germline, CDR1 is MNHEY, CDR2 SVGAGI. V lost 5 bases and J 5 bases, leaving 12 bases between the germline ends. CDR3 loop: CASSLAIGTEAFF. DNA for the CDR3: TGTGCCAGCAGTCTAGCCATCGGGACTGAAGCTTTCTTT.

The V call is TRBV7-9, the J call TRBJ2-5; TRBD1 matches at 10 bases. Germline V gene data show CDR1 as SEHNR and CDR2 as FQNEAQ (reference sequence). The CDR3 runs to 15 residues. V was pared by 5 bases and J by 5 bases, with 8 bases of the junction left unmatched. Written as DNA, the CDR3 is TGTGCCAGCAGCCAAAGGACAGGGGGGTACGAGACCCAGTACTTC. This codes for CASSQRTGGYETQYF.

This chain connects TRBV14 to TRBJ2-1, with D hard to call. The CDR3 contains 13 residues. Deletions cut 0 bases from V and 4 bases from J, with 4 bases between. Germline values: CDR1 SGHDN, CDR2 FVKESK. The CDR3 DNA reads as TGTGCCAGCAGCCAAGATCGGTACAATGAGCAGTTCTTC. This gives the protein CASSQDRYNEQFF.

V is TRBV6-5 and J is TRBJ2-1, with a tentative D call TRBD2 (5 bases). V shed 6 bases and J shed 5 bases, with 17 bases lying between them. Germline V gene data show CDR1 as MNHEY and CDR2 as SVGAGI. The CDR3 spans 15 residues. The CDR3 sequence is CASRLQVTGNNEQFF. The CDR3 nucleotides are TGTGCCAGCAGACTCCAAGTGACCGGGAACAATGAGCAGTTCTTC.

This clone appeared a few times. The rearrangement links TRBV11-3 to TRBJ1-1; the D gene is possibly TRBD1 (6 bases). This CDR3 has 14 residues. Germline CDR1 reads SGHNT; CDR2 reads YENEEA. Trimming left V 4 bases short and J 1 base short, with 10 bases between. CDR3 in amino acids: CASSSGQSNTEAFF. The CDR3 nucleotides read TGTGCCAGCAGCTCCGGACAGTCGAACACTGAAGCTTTCTTT.

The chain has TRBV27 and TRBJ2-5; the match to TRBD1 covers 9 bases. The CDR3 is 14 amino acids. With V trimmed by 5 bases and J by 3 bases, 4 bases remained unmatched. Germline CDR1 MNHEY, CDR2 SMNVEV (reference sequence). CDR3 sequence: CASSPGDREETQYF. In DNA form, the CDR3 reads TGTGCCAGCAGTCCTGGGGACAGGGAAGAGACCCAGTACTTC.

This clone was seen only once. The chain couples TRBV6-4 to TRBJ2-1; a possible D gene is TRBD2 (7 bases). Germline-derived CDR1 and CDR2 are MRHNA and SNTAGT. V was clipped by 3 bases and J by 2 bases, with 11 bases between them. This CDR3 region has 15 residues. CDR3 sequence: CASSEGAGAYNEQFF. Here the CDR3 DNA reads TGTGCCAGCAGTGAGGGGGCGGGGGCCTACAATGAGCAGTTCTTC.

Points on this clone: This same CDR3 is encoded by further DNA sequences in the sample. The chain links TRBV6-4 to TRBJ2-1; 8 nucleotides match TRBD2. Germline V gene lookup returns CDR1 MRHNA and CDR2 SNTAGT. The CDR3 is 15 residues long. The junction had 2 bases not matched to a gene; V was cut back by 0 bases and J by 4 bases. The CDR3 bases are TGTGCCAGCAGTGACTCCGGGGGGGCTTACAATGAGCAGTTCTTC. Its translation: CASSDSGGAYNEQFF.

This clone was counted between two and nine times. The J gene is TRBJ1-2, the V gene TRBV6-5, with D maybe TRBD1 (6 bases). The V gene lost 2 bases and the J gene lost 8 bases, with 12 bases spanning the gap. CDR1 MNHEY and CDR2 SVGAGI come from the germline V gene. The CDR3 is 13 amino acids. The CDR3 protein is CASSYTGTKGYTF. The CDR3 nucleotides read TGTGCCAGCAGTTACACAGGGACCAAAGGCTACACCTTC.